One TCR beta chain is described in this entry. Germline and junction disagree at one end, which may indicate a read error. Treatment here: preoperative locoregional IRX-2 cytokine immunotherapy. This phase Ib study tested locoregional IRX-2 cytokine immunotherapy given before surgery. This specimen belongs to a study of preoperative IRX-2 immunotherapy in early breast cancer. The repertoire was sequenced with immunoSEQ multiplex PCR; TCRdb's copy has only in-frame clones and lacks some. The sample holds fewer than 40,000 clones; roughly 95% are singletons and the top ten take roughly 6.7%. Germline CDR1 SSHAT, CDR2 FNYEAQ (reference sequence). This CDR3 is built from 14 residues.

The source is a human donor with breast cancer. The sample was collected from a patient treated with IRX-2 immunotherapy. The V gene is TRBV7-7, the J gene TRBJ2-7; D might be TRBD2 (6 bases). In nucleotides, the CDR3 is TGTGCTAGCAGCGCGGGACCGCACTCTCGGGAGCAGTACTTC. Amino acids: CASSAGPHSREQYF.